A selection of T cell receptor beta chains follows, all from one sample in a study of T cell changes during pregnancy in multiple sclerosis. Only in-frame clones appear in the TCRdb table, and some are missing; sequencing was by immunoSEQ multiplex PCR. Of 100,000 or so clones in the sample, just under 95% were seen once. This sample comprised peripheral blood, obtained in the first trimester of pregnancy. These receptors were obtained from a female donor with multiple sclerosis, enrolled in a pregnancy study. Both conserved end residues are part of each CDR3. Fields, in order: CDR3 protein, CDR3 DNA, V gene, D gene, J gene, clone size. D genes are given only for firm matches. Clone size, where shown, is once, few, many, or a class for clones that have expanded.

CDR3: CAWNEGEWRTQYF
DNA: TGTGCCTGGAACGAGGGGGAGTGGAGGACCCAGTACTTC
V: TRBV30
D: -
J: TRBJ2-5
size: -

CDR3: CASSPGQGTDTQYF
DNA: TGTGCCAGCAGCCCTGGACAGGGGACAGATACGCAGTATTTT
V: TRBV5-4
D: TRBD1
J: TRBJ2-3
size: once

CDR3: CASSSGERDVYEQYF
DNA: TGTGCCAGCAGTTCAGGGGAGCGGGACGTCTACGAGCAGTACTTC
V: TRBV27
D: -
J: TRBJ2-7
size: -

CDR3: CASSPMEMTTDYGYTF
DNA: TGTGCCAGCAGCCCCATGGAGATGACGACCGACTATGGCTACACCTTC
V: TRBV4-2
D: -
J: TRBJ1-2
size: -

CDR3: CASSKGQGRGTGELFF
DNA: TGTGCCAGCAGTAAGGGACAGGGGAGGGGCACCGGGGAGCTGTTTTTT
V: TRBV2
D: TRBD1
J: TRBJ2-2
size: -

CDR3: CASSTSGSSPLHF
DNA: TGTGCCAGCAGCACCTCCGGGAGTTCACCCCTCCACTTT
V: TRBV5-4
D: -
J: TRBJ1-6
size: -

CDR3: CASSFRGEGTEAFF
DNA: TGTGCCAGCAGTTTTAGGGGGGAGGGCACTGAAGCTTTCTTT
V: TRBV27
D: -
J: TRBJ1-1
size: -

CDR3: CASATGDSGNTIYF
DNA: TGTGCCAGCGCTACAGGGGACTCTGGAAACACCATATATTTT
V: TRBV6-1
D: TRBD1
J: TRBJ1-3
size: -

CDR3: CASSLQGLKLFF
DNA: TGTGCCAGCAGCCTACAGGGATTGAAACTGTTTTTT
V: TRBV14
D: -
J: TRBJ1-4
size: -

CDR3: CASSSGLASTDTQYF
DNA: TGTGCCAGCAGCTCGGGACTGGCTAGCACAGATACGCAGTATTTT
V: TRBV7-2
D: -
J: TRBJ2-3
size: -

CDR3: CASSLTVLTNEKLFF
DNA: TGTGCCAGCAGTTTGACAGTTCTAACTAATGAAAAACTGTTTTTT
V: TRBV6-5
D: -
J: TRBJ1-4
size: -

CDR3: CASRVGSTMNTEAFF
DNA: TGTGCCAGCAGAGTTGGCAGTACTATGAACACTGAAGCTTTCTTT
V: TRBV27
D: -
J: TRBJ1-1
size: -

CDR3: CASSFVGQGVYEAFF
DNA: TGTGCCAGCAGCTTTGTCGGGCAGGGGGTGTACGAAGCTTTCTTT
V: TRBV7-8
D: TRBD1
J: TRBJ1-1
size: -

CDR3: CASLRPSNDEQFF
DNA: TGTGCCAGCCTTCGCCCGAGTAACGATGAGCAGTTCTTC
V: TRBV2
D: -
J: TRBJ2-1
size: -

CDR3: CASSFSGGASGTQYF
DNA: TGTGCCAGCAGCTTTAGCGGGGGGGCAAGTGGTACGCAGTATTTT
V: TRBV7-3
D: TRBD2
J: TRBJ2-3
size: -

CDR3: CASSLYTGIEETQYF
DNA: TGCGCCAGCAGCTTGTACACAGGGATAGAGGAGACCCAGTACTTC
V: TRBV5-1
D: -
J: TRBJ2-5
size: once

CDR3: CASSLFQAGAYNEQFF
DNA: TGTGCCAGCAGCTTATTCCAAGCGGGGGCCTACAATGAGCAGTTCTTC
V: TRBV7-6
D: TRBD2
J: TRBJ2-1
size: -

CDR3: CASSLVGGPANTGELFF
DNA: TGTGCCAGCAGCTTAGTGGGGGGTCCAGCGAACACCGGGGAGCTGTTTTTT
V: TRBV11-2
D: -
J: TRBJ2-2
size: -

CDR3: CASRPTGGEQYF
DNA: TGTGCCAGCAGACCGACAGGGGGCGAGCAGTACTTC
V: TRBV5-8
D: TRBD1
J: TRBJ2-7
size: -

CDR3: CASSYFVEGYTEAFF
DNA: TGTGCCAGCAGTTATTTTGTTGAGGGTTACACTGAAGCTTTCTTT
V: TRBV6-5
D: -
J: TRBJ1-1
size: once

CDR3: CASSDTLAGGFSYEQYF
DNA: TGTGCCAGCAGTGACACATTAGCGGGGGGGTTCTCCTACGAGCAGTACTTC
V: TRBV6-1
D: TRBD2
J: TRBJ2-7
size: -

CDR3: CASSLTRGVPSGELFF
DNA: TGTGCCAGCTCCCTAACCCGGGGGGTCCCCTCCGGGGAGCTGTTTTTT
V: TRBV27
D: TRBD2
J: TRBJ2-2
size: -